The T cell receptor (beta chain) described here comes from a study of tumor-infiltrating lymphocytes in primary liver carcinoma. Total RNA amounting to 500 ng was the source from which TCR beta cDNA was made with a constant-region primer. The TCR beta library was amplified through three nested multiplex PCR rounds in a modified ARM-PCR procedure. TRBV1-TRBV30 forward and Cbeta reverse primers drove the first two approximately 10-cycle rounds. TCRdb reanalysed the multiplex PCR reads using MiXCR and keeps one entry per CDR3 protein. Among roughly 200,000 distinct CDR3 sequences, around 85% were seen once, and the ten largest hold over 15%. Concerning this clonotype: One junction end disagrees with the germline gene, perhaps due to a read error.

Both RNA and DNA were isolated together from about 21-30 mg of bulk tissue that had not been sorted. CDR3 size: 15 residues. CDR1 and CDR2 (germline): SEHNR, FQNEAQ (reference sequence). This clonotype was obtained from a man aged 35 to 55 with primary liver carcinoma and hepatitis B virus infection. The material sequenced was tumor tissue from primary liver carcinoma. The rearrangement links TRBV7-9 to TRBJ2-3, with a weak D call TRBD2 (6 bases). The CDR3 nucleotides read TGTGTCAGCAGCTCGGATAGGGGCGGGGCAGATACGCAGTATTTT. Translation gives CVSSSDRGGADTQYF.